Sequencing of this T cell receptor beta chain was carried out in a study of cytomegalovirus exposure and HLA in healthy donors. Regarding the study as a whole: Association with HLA alleles at 0.05 false discovery rate was found for around 15,000 TCR beta sequences in a later analysis.

Use of 60 Vbeta and 13 Jbeta primers characterized the PCR. TCRdb's copy holds only in-frame clones and misses some; the assay was immunoSEQ multiplex PCR. The sample shows tens of thousands of clones, around 80% of them seen only once. CDR3 length: 14 amino acids. Germline CDR1 reads MNHEY; CDR2 reads SVGAGI. V lost 0 bases and J 2 bases, leaving 8 bases between the germline ends. Sampled while nominally healthy, donors likely had unrecorded immune exposures. On this clone: Its specificity is unknown.

The chain uses TRBV6-5 and TRBJ2-7, with D possibly matching TRBD2 (5 bases). The sequencing input was PBMCs. This TCR was recovered from a man in his fifties or sixties in good health and CMV-seropositive. Here the CDR3 DNA reads TGTGCCAGCAGTTACTCCGCCGGGACCTACGAGCAGTACTTC. It codes for CASSYSAGTYEQYF.